These 30 T cell receptor beta chains came from one sample sequenced in a study of CD8 T cells in Susac syndrome. Reverse transcription of about 0.5 to 1 ug RNA used random hexamers. MiXCR, applied by TCRdb to the immunoSEQ multiplex PCR reads, yields one record per CDR3 protein. The sample holds about 240,000 distinct CDR3 sequences; 95% to 97% are singletons and the top ten take 0.095% to 0.12%. Material for sequencing was CD4+ T cells from PBMCs. The source is a human donor with Susac syndrome.

The J gene is TRBJ2-4, the V gene TRBV30; TRBD1 might be the D (5 bases). CDR3 length: 13 residues. Germline CDR1 and CDR2: GTSNPN and SVGIG (reference sequence). The V end lost 0 bases, the J end lost 11 bases, and 14 bases lay between the germline ends. The CDR3 is CAWSVGPVGVQYF. Here the CDR3 DNA reads TGTGCCTGGAGTGTGGGGCCGGTGGGTGTTCAGTACTTC.

This chain uses TRBV4-1 with TRBJ1-2, with D unclear. Trimming cost V 0 bases and J 7 bases, with 12 bases left between them. The germline CDR1 and CDR2 sequences are MGHRA and YSYEKL. The CDR3 covers 14 residues. The CDR3 coding sequence is TGCGCCAGCAGCCAAGAATTTGGTAGGGTTGGCTACACCTTC. Translation gives CASSQEFGRVGYTF.

This chain links TRBV20-1 with TRBJ1-1; no clear D. This CDR3 contains 12 residues. V dropped 1 base and J dropped 1 base, with 4 bases sitting between them. Germline CDR1 DFQATT, CDR2 SNEGSKA (reference sequence). The CDR3 spells CSARGQNTEAFF. CDR3 nucleotides: TGCAGTGCTAGAGGACAGAACACTGAAGCTTTCTTT.

CDR3 protein: CTDGGTENTEAFF. CDR3 nucleotides: TGCACCGACGGGGGGACAGAGAACACTGAAGCTTTCTTT. The chain employs TRBV29-1 and TRBJ1-1, with 7 bases fitting TRBD1. The V gene's germline CDR1 is SQVTM and CDR2 ANQGSEA. The CDR3 contains 13 residues. The full variable domain, completed using reference TRBV29-1 and TRBJ1-1, is SAVISQKPSRDICQRGTSLTIQCQVDSQVTMMFWYRQQPGQSLTLIATANQGSEATYESGFVIDKFPISRPNLTFSTLTVSNMSPEDSSIYLCTDGGTENTEAFFGQGTRLTVV.

This chain uses TRBV7-3 with TRBJ2-3; TRBD1 might be the D (6 bases). In germline, CDR1 is SGHTA, CDR2 FQGTGA. The CDR3 length is 14 residues. V lost 5 bases and J 6 bases, leaving 15 bases between the germline ends. The CDR3 region is CASSPAYGGDTQYF. In DNA form, the CDR3 reads TGTGCCAGCAGCCCAGCTTATGGGGGCGATACGCAGTATTTT.

The chain uses TRBV27 and TRBJ2-7; perhaps TRBD2 as D (5 bases). The ends were cut back, 2 bases at V and 0 bases at J, with 8 bases in the middle. The CDR3 is made up of 14 amino acids. Germline CDR1 reads MNHEY; CDR2 reads SMNVEV (reference sequence). The CDR3 loop reads CASSLKGSSYEQYF. The CDR3 DNA follows: TGTGCCAGCAGTTTAAAAGGGAGCTCCTACGAGCAGTACTTC.

This chain links TRBV14 with TRBJ2-1, with D hard to call. The CDR3 length is 14 residues. The germline gives CDR1 SGHDN, CDR2 FVKESK. V gave up 4 bases and J gave up 4 bases, with 11 bases separating them. CDR3 sequence reads: CASSPFHPYNEQFF. CDR3 coding DNA: TGTGCCAGCAGCCCTTTCCACCCTTACAATGAGCAGTTCTTC.

CDR3: CSVESLEKLFF. The CDR3 coding sequence is TGCAGCGTTGAGTCTCTCGAAAAACTGTTTTTT. The gene calls are TRBV29-1 and TRBJ1-4, with D uncertain. Germline lookup yields CDR1 SQVTM and CDR2 ANQGSEA. Trimming removed 3 bases from V and 8 bases from J, with 7 bases in between. The CDR3 runs 11 residues.

The chain is built from TRBV12-3 or TRBV12-4 and TRBJ1-5, with 9 bases that match TRBD1. The junction had 12 bases not matched to a gene; V was cut back by 6 bases and J by 3 bases. The CDR3 length is 17 residues. CDR3 residues: CASSFTGTGRPNQPQHF. For the CDR3, the DNA is TGTGCCAGCAGCTTCACCGGGACAGGGCGCCCCAATCAGCCCCAGCATTTT.

V usage is TRBV12-3 or TRBV12-4 and J usage is TRBJ2-7; unclear D gene. This CDR3 is built from 15 residues. Trimming removed 5 bases at V and 6 bases at J, with 20 bases between. CDR3 bases: TGTGCCAGCAGTCCCTCCCGACGGCTTTTGGGCGAGCAGTACTTC. It encodes CASSPSRRLLGEQYF.

CDR3 nucleotide sequence: TGTGCCTGGAAGCGCAGGGGGCGATCTACCTATGGCTACACCTTC. Translating it yields CAWKRRGRSTYGYTF. The chain joins TRBV30 to TRBJ1-2, with 8 bases fitting TRBD1. Germline CDR1 GTSNPN, CDR2 SVGIG (reference sequence). V was pared by 4 bases and J by 4 bases, with 11 bases of the junction left unmatched. There are 15 residues in the CDR3.

The chain uses TRBV5-1 and TRBJ2-7; TRBD2 matches at 7 bases. CDR1 and CDR2 from the germline V gene are SGHRS and YFSETQ. Losses at the gene ends were 0 bases for V and 4 bases for J; bases not matched to a gene: 10. The length of the CDR3 is 16 residues. The DNA of the CDR3 is TGCGCCAGCAGCTTGGCCAGCGGGGTAACGAAATACGAGCAGTACTTC. Protein: CASSLASGVTKYEQYF.

The chain combines TRBV27 with TRBJ1-2; 10 bases line up with TRBD1. This CDR3 is 15 amino acids long. With V trimmed by 4 bases and J by 4 bases, 6 bases remained unmatched. From germline, CDR1 is MNHEY and CDR2 SMNVEV (reference sequence). The DNA for the CDR3 is TGTGCCAGCAGTTCAGACAGGGGGCGTCGCTATGGCTACACCTTC. This sequence encodes CASSSDRGRRYGYTF.

This clonotype has only one observation. The rearrangement uses TRBV20-1 and TRBJ2-3, with 12 nucleotides matching TRBD2. From germline, CDR1 is DFQATT and CDR2 SNEGSKA (reference sequence). The CDR3 length is 15 residues. V was pared by 6 bases and J by 6 bases, with 10 bases of the junction left unmatched. In DNA form, the CDR3 reads TGCAGTGCCCATAGACTAGCGGGAGATCTGGATACGCAGTATTTT. This translates into CSAHRLAGDLDTQYF.

V and J are TRBV28 and TRBJ2-7; D may be TRBD1 (5 bases). Germline assignment: CDR1 MDHEN and CDR2 SYDVKM. V lost 5 bases, J lost 2 bases, and 16 bases lay in between. CDR3 size: 15 residues. The CDR3 region is CASSTTGEYPYEQYF. In DNA, the CDR3 is TGTGCCAGCAGTACTACAGGAGAATATCCCTACGAGCAGTACTTC.

The chain links TRBV29-1 to TRBJ2-5; 9 bases line up with TRBD2. Germline values: CDR1 SQVTM, CDR2 ANQGSEA. V shed 4 bases, J shed 4 bases, and the junction held 7 bases outside the gene matches. The CDR3 length is 14 residues. The CDR3: CSVGSSGMLETQYF. The CDR3 nucleotides are TGCAGCGTTGGTTCTAGCGGGATGTTAGAGACCCAGTACTTC.

This clonotype was seen just once. The DNA for the CDR3 is TGTGCCAGCAGCTCAGGGGGCCCAGCTACTTCAGCGCAGTATTTT. It is translated as CASSSGGPATSAQYF. V and J are TRBV7-8 and TRBJ2-3; 8 nucleotides line up with TRBD1. CDR3 length: 15 amino acids. The trim removed 4 bases at V and 10 bases at J, leaving 13 bases unmatched. Germline assignment: CDR1 SGHVS and CDR2 FQNEAQ.

The count of this clonotype is one. The V gene is TRBV29-1, the J gene TRBJ1-2; 7 bases are a match to TRBD1. Germline CDR1 and CDR2: SQVTM and ANQGSEA. The CDR3 loop spans 13 amino acids. The V segment lost 7 bases and the J segment 4 bases; nucleotides outside the gene matches: 9. The CDR3 region is CSASGTALYGYTF. The CDR3 nucleotides read TGCAGCGCCTCCGGGACAGCGCTCTATGGCTACACCTTC. The full variable domain, rest sourced from reference TRBV29-1 and TRBJ1-2, is SAVISQKPSRDICQRGTSLTIQCQVDSQVTMMFWYRQQPGQSLTLIATANQGSEATYESGFVIDKFPISRPNLTFSTLTVSNMSPEDSSIYLCSASGTALYGYTFGSGTRLTVV.

This sequence joins TRBV12-3 or TRBV12-4 and TRBJ2-1; D gene uncertain. The CDR3 is made up of 10 amino acids. Between the trimmed V and J ends, which lost 3 bases and 10 bases, there was a span of 4 bases. The CDR3 bases are TGTGCCAGCAGTTTGGTGGAGCAGTTCTTC. This sequence encodes CASSLVEQFF.

The rearrangement joins TRBV30 to TRBJ1-2; D gene ambiguous. Germline loops: CDR1 GTSNPN, CDR2 SVGIG (reference sequence). Trimming shortened V by 2 bases and J by 3 bases, and 7 bases separated the two germline ends. This CDR3 is built from 12 residues. The CDR3 DNA sequence: TGTGCCTGGAGTTGGGCGGACTATGGCTACACCTTC. Amino acid sequence: CAWSWADYGYTF.

The chain couples TRBV3-1 to TRBJ1-3; D is uncertain. The CDR3 spans 12 residues. V was shortened by 5 bases and J by 4 bases, with 6 bases between the two germline ends. CDR1 is LGHDT and CDR2 is YNNKEL in the germline V gene (reference sequence). The CDR3 DNA reads TGTGCCAGCAGCTTACAGGGAAACACCATATATTTT. Its protein product is CASSLQGNTIYF.

The rearrangement uses TRBV19 and TRBJ2-1, with 8 positions matching TRBD2. From germline, CDR1 is LNHDA and CDR2 SQIVND (reference sequence). Trimming at V came to 6 bases and at J to 0 bases, leaving 4 bases not matched to a gene. The CDR3 is made up of 15 amino acids. CDR3 protein: CASSQSGSSYNEQFF. DNA of the CDR3: TGTGCCAGTAGCCAAAGCGGGAGCTCCTACAATGAGCAGTTCTTC.

CDR3 bases: TGTGCCACCAGTGACGGCACGGCGCCGAGCTCCTACAATGAGCAGTTCTTC. This sequence encodes CATSDGTAPSSYNEQFF. The chain joins TRBV24-1 to TRBJ2-1; D remains ambiguous. This CDR3 is built from 17 residues. The ends were cut back, 4 bases at V and 0 bases at J, with 15 bases in the middle. Germline V gene data show CDR1 as KGHDR and CDR2 as SFDVKD.

The rearrangement links TRBV20-1 to TRBJ2-7; unclear D gene. CDR1 DFQATT and CDR2 SNEGSKA come from the germline V gene (reference sequence). This CDR3 has 14 amino acids. The V end lost 1 base, the J end lost 6 bases, and 16 bases lay between the germline ends. For the CDR3, the DNA is TGCAGTGCTAGAGCCATGCCGGCCCCTCGCGAGCAGTACTTC. Translation: CSARAMPAPREQYF.

This rearrangement joins TRBV30 to TRBJ2-4, with D possibly matching TRBD2 (5 bases). Germline V gene data show CDR1 as GTSNPN and CDR2 as SVGIG (reference sequence). CDR3 length: 13 residues. V was pared by 2 bases and J by 6 bases, with 11 bases between. For the CDR3, the DNA is TGTGCCTGGAGTCCGGGGTCTCGAAACATTCAGTACTTC. Amino acid sequence: CAWSPGSRNIQYF.

The rearrangement links TRBV12-3 or TRBV12-4 to TRBJ2-7; TRBD2 is a possible D gene (6 bases). The CDR3 is 14 amino acids. Between the trimmed V and J ends, which lost 6 bases and 5 bases, there was a span of 17 bases. CDR3 sequence reads: CASSLLAVGNEQYF. In DNA, the CDR3 is TGTGCCAGCAGCCTCTTAGCGGTGGGAAACGAGCAGTACTTC.

The V and J genes are TRBV12-3 or TRBV12-4 and TRBJ1-1, with TRBD1 identical over 7 bases. CDR3 length: 13 amino acids. The V gene end was trimmed by 3 bases and the J gene end by 5 bases; junction bases not matched to a gene: 3. The CDR3 is CASSLKGATEAFF. The CDR3 coding sequence is TGTGCCAGCAGTTTGAAGGGGGCGACTGAAGCTTTCTTT.

The chain carries TRBV30 and TRBJ1-1; no reliable D call. The ends were cut back, 3 bases at V and 0 bases at J, with 11 bases in the middle. The CDR3 spans 14 residues. CDR1 is GTSNPN, CDR2 SVGIG, per germline (reference sequence). CDR3 sequence: CAWRNGFLNTEAFF. The CDR3 coding sequence is TGTGCCTGGAGAAATGGTTTCTTGAACACTGAAGCTTTCTTT.

This rearrangement joins TRBV4-1 to TRBJ2-5; TRBD2 might be the D (6 bases). Per the germline V gene, CDR1 is MGHRA and CDR2 is YSYEKL. V was clipped by 3 bases and J by 1 base, with 15 bases between them. This CDR3 comprises 16 residues. CDR3 residues: CASSQGRFSGQETQYF. The CDR3 DNA reads TGCGCCAGCAGCCAGGGGAGGTTTTCAGGCCAAGAGACCCAGTACTTC.

The chain carries TRBV27 and TRBJ2-1; no clear D. Trimming shortened V by 2 bases and J by 1 base, and 9 bases separated the two germline ends. This CDR3 is 15 amino acids long. Germline V CDR1 and CDR2: MNHEY, SMNVEV (reference sequence). The CDR3, as DNA: TGTGCCAGCAGTTTAATCATTAGGTCCTACAATGAGCAGTTCTTC. Translation gives CASSLIIRSYNEQFF.